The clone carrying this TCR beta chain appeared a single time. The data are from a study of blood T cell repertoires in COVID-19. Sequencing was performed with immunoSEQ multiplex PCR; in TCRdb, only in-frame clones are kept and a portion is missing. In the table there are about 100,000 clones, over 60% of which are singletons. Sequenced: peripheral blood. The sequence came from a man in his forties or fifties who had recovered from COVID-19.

The CDR3 nucleotides read TGTGCCAGCAGGCGGTGGGACACTGAAGCTTTCTTT. It translates to CASRRWDTEAFF. This chain connects TRBV6-5 to TRBJ1-1, with D hard to call. Trimming cost V 6 bases and J 3 bases, with 8 bases left between them. This CDR3 has 12 amino acids. Germline V gene sequence: CDR1 MNHEY, CDR2 SVGAGI.